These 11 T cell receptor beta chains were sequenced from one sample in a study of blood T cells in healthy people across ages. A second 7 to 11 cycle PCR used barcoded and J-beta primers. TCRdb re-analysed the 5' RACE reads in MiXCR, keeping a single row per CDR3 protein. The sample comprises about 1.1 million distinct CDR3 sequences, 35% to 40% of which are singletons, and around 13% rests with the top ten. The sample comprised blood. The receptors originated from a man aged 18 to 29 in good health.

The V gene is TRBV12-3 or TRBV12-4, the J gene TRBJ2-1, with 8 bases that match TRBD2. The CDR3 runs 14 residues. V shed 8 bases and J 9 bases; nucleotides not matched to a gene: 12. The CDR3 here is CASAVGLASGEQFF. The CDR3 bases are TGTGCCAGCGCCGTAGGACTAGCCTCGGGTGAGCAGTTCTTC.

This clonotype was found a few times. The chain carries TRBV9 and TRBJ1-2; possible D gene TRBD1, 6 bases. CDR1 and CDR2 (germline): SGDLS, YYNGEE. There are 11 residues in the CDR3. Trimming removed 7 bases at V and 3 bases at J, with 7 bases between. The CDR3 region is CASEGDYGYTF. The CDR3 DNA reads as TGTGCCAGCGAGGGGGACTATGGCTACACCTTC. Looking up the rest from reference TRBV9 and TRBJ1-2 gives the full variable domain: DSGVTQTPKHLITATGQRVTLRCSPRSGDLSVYWYQQSLDQGLQFLIQYYNGEERAKGNILERFSAQQFPDLHSELNLSSLELGDSALYFCASEGDYGYTFGSGTRLTVV.

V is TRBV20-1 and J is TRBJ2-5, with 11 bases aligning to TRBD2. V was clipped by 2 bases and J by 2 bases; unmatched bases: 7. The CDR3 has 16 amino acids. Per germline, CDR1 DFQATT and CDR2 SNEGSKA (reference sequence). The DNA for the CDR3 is TGCAGTGCTAGAATAGCGGGGGGGGAAAAACAAGAGACCCAGTACTTC. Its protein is CSARIAGGEKQETQYF.

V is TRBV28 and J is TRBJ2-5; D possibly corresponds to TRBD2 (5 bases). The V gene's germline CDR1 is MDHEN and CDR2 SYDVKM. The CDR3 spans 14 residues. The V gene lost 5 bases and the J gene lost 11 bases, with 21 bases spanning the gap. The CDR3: CASSRGNGMDEQYF. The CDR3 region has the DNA TGTGCCAGCAGTCGAGGGAATGGTATGGATGAGCAGTACTTC.

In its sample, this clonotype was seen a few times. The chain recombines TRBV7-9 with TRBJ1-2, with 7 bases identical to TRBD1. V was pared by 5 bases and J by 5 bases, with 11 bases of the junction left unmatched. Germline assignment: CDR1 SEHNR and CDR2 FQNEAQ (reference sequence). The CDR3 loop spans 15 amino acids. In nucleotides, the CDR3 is TGTGCCAGCAGCCGCTCCGGGACAGCACAATATGGCTACACCTTC. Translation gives CASSRSGTAQYGYTF.

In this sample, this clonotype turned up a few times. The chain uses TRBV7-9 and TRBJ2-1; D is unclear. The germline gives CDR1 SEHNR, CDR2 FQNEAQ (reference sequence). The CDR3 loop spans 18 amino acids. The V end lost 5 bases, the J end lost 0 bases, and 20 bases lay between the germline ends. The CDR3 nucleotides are TGTGCCAGCAGCCCCTACGGCTTGGGCTTGGGCTCCTACAATGAGCAGTTCTTC. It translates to CASSPYGLGLGSYNEQFF. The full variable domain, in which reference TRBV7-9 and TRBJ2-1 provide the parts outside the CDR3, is DTGVSQNPRHKITKRGQNVTFRCDPISEHNRLYWYRQTLGQGPEFLTYFQNEAQLEKSRLLSDRFSAERPKGSFSTLEIQRTEQGDSAMYLCASSPYGLGLGSYNEQFFGPGTRLTVL.

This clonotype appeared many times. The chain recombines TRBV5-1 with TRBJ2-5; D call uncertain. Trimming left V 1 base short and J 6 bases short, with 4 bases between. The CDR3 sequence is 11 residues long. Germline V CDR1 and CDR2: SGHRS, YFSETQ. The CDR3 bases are TGCGCCAGCAGCTTGAGGCAGACCCAGTACTTC. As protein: CASSLRQTQYF.

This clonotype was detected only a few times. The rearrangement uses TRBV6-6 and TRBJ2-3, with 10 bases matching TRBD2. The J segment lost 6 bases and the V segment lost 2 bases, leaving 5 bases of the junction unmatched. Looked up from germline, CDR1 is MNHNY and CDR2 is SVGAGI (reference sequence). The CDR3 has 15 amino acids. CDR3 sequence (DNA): TGTGCCAGCAGTTACGGGACTAGCGTTGGCGATACGCAGTATTTT. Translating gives CASSYGTSVGDTQYF.

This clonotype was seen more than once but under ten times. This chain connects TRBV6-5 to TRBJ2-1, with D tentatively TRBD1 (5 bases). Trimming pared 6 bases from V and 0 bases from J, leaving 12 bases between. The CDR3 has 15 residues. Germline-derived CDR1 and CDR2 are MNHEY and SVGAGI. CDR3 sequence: CASRKDSSSYNEQFF. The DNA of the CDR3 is TGTGCCAGCAGGAAAGACAGCAGCTCCTACAATGAGCAGTTCTTC.

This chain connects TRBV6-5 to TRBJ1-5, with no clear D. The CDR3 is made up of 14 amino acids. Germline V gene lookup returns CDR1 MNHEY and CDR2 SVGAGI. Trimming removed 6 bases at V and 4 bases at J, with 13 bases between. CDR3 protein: CASSSHADNQPQHF. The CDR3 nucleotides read TGTGCCAGCAGCTCACATGCGGATAATCAGCCCCAGCATTTT.

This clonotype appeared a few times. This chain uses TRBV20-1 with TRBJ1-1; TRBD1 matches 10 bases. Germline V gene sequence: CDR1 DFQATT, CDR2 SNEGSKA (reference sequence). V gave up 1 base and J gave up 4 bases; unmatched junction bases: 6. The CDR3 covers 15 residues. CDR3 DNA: TGCAGTGCTAGAGGCCCGGGACAGGGGACCACTGAAGCTTTCTTT. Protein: CSARGPGQGTTEAFF.